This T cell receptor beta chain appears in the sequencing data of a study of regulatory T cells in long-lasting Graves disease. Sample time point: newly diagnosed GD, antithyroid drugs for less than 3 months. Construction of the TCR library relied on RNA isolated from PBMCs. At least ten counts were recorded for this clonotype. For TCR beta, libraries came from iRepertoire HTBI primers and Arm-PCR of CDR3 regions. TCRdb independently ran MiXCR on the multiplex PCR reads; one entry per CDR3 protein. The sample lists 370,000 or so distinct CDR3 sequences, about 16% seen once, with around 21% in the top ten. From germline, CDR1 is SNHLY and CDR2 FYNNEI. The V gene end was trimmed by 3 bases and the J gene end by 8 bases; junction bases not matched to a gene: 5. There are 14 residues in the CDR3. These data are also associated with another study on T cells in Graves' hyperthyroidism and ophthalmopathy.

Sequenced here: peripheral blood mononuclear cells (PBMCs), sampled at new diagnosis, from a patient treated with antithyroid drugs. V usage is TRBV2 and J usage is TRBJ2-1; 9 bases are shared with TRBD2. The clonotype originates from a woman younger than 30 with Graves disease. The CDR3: CASSDPGLAHEQFF. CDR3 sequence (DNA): TGTGCCAGCAGTGATCCGGGACTAGCTCATGAGCAGTTCTTC.